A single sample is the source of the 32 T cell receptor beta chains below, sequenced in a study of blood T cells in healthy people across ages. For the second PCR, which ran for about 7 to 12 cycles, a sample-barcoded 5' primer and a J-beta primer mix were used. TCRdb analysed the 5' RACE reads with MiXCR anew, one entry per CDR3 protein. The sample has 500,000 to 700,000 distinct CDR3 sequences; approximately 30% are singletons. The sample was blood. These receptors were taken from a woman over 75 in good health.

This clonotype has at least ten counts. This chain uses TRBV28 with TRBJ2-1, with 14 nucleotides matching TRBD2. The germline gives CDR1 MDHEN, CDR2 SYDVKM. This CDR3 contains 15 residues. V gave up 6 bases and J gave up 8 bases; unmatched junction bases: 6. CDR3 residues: CASRTTSGGAHEQFF. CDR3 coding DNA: TGTGCCAGCAGGACGACTAGCGGGGGGGCCCATGAGCAGTTCTTC. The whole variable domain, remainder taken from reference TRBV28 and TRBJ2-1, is DVKVTQSSRYLVKRTGEKVFLECVQDMDHENMFWYRQDPGLGLRLIYFSYDVKMKEKGDIPEGYSVSREKKERFSLILESASTNQTSMYLCASRTTSGGAHEQFFGPGTRLTVL.

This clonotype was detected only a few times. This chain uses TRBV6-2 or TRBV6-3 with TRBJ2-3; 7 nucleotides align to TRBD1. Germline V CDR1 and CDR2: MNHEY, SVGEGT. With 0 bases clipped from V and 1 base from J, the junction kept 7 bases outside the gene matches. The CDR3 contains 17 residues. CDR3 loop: CASSYSLQDRGTDTQYF. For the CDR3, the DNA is TGTGCCAGCAGTTACTCCCTCCAAGACAGGGGCACAGATACGCAGTATTTT.

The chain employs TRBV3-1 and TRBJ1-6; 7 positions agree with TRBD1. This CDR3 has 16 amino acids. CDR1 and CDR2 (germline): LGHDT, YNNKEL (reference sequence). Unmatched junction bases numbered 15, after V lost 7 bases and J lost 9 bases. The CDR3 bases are TGTGCCAGCAAAGCGGCAGGAGGGGGCGCAGGTTCACCCCTCCACTTT. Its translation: CASKAAGGGAGSPLHF.

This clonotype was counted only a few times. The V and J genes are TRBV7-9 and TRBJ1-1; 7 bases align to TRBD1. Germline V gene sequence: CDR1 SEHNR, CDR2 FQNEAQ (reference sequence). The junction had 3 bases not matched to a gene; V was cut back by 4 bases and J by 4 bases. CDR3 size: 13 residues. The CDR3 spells CASSWDSGTEAFF. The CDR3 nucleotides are TGTGCCAGCAGCTGGGACAGCGGCACTGAAGCTTTCTTT. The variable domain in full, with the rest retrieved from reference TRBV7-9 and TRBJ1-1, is DTGVSQNPRHKITKRGQNVTFRCDPISEHNRLYWYRQTLGQGPEFLTYFQNEAQLEKSRLLSDRFSAERPKGSFSTLEIQRTEQGDSAMYLCASSWDSGTEAFFGQGTRLTVV.

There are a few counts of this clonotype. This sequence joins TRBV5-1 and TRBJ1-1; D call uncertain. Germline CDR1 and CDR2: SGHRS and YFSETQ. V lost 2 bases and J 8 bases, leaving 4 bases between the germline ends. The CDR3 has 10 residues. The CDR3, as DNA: TGCGCCAGCAGCTTCCTCGAAGCTTTCTTT. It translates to CASSFLEAFF.

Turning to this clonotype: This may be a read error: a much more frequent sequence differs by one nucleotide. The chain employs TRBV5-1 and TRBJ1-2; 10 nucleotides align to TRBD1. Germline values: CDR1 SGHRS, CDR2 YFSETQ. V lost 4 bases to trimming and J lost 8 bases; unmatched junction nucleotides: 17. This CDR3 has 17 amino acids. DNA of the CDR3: TGCGCCAGCAGCCCGAACTGGCGGGGACAGGGGAAATCCGGCTACACCTTC. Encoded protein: CASSPNWRGQGKSGYTF.

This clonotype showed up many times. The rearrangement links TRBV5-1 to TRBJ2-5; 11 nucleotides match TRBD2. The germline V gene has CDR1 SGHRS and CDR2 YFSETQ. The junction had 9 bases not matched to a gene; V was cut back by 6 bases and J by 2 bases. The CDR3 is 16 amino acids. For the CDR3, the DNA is TGCGCCAGCACCATGGGACTAGCGGCATCTCAAGAGACCCAGTACTTC. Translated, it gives CASTMGLAASQETQYF.

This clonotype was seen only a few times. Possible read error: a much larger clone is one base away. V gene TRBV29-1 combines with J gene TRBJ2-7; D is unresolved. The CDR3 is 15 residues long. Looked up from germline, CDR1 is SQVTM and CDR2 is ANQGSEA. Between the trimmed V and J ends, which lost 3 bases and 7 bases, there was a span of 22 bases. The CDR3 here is CSVEELADYYNEQYF. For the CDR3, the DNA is TGCAGCGTTGAGGAGTTGGCCGATTACTACAATGAGCAGTACTTC.

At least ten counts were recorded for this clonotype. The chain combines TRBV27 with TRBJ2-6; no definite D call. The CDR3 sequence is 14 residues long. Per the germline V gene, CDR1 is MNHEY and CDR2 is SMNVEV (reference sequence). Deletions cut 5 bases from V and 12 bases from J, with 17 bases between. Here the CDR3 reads CASSMSSNEFVLTF. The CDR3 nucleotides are TGTGCCAGCAGTATGTCTAGTAATGAGTTCGTCCTGACTTTC. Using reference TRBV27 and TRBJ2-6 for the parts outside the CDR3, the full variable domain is EAQVTQNPRYLITVTGKKLTVTCSQNMNHEYMSWYRQDPGLGLRQIYYSMNVEVTDKGDVPEGYKVSRKEKRNFPLILESPSPNQTSLYFCASSMSSNEFVLTFGAGSRLTVL.

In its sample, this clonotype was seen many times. This chain's CDR3 is CASSWIDRGSYEQYF. In nucleotides, the CDR3 is TGTGCCAGCAGCTGGATTGACAGGGGTTCGTACGAGCAGTACTTC. This chain uses TRBV7-2 with TRBJ2-7, with TRBD1 matching over 8 bases. The CDR3 extends over 15 amino acids. CDR1 and CDR2 from the germline V gene are SGHTA and FQGNSA. Losses at the gene ends were 4 bases for V and 4 bases for J; bases not matched to a gene: 9.

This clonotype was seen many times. In DNA form, the CDR3 reads TGTGCCAGTAGTCCCCGAGGGTTGTTATCGCAGCATTTT. It encodes CASSPRGLLSQHF. J is TRBJ1-5 and V is TRBV19; D is unclear. Germline lookup yields CDR1 LNHDA and CDR2 SQIVND (reference sequence). This CDR3 has 13 residues. The V gene lost 5 bases and the J gene lost 13 bases, with 18 bases spanning the gap.

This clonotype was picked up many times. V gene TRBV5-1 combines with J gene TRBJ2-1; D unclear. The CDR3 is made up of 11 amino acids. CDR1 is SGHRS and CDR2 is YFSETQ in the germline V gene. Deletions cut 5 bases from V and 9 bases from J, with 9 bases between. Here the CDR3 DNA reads TGCGCCAGCAGTACGGGTGGTGAGCAGTTCTTC. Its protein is CASSTGGEQFF.

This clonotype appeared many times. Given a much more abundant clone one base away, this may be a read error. The CDR3 loop is CASRGTGATMDEQYF. The CDR3 DNA reads TGTGCCAGCAGGGGTACAGGGGCCACTATGGATGAGCAGTACTTC. The chain uses TRBV6-2 or TRBV6-3 and TRBJ2-7; TRBD1 agrees at 7 bases. CDR3 size: 15 residues. Per germline, CDR1 MNHEY and CDR2 SVGEGT. With V trimmed by 6 bases and J by 7 bases, 15 bases remained unmatched.

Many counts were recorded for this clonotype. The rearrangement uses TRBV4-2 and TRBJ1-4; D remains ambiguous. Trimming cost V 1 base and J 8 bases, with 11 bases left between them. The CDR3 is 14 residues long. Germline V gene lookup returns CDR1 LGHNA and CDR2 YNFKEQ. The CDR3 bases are TGTGCCAGCAGCCAAGGAGGATTCGGGGAAAAACTGTTTTTT. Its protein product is CASSQGGFGEKLFF.

The CDR3 here is CASSYSETTRAETQYF. The CDR3 DNA sequence: TGTGCCAGCAGTTACTCGGAGACTACCCGAGCGGAGACCCAGTACTTC. The rearrangement uses TRBV6-5 and TRBJ2-5; perhaps TRBD2 as D (5 bases). Trimming took 0 bases from V and 5 from J, leaving 16 bases between them. The CDR3 loop spans 16 amino acids. Germline CDR1 and CDR2: MNHEY and SVGAGI.

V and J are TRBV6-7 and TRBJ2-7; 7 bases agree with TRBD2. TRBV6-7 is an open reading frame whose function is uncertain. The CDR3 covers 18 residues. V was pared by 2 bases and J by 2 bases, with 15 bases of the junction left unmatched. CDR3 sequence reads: CASSYPAGQSFGPYEQYF. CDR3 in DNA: TGTGCCAGCAGTTACCCAGCGGGGCAAAGTTTTGGGCCCTACGAGCAGTACTTC.

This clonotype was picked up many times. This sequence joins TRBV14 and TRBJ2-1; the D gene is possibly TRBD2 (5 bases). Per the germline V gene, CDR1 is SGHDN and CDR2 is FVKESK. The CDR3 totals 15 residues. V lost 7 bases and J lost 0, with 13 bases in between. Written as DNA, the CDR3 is TGTGCCAGCACCGGGCGGGCGAGCTCCTACAATGAGCAGTTCTTC. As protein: CASTGRASSYNEQFF.

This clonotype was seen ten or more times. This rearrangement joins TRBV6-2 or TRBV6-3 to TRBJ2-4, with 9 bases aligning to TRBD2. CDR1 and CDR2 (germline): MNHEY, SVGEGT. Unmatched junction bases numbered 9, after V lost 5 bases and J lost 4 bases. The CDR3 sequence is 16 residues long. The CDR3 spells CASSLWVAGEKNIQYF. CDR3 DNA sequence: TGTGCCAGCAGTCTTTGGGTAGCGGGGGAGAAAAACATTCAGTACTTC.

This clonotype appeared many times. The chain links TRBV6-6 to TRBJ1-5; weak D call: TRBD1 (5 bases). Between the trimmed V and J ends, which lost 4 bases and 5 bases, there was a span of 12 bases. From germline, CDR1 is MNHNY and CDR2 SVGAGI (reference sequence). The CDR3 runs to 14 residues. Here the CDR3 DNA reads TGTGCCAGCAGTTCCCTTGAGGGGCATCAGCCCCAGCATTTT. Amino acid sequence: CASSSLEGHQPQHF.

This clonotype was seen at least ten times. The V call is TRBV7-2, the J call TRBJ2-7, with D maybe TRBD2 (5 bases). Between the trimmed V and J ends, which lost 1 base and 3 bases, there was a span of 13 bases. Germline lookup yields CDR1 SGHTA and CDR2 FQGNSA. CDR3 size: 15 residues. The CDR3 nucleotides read TGTGCCAGCAGCTTAGGCGCCGGGATACGCTACGAGCAGTACTTC. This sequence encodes CASSLGAGIRYEQYF.

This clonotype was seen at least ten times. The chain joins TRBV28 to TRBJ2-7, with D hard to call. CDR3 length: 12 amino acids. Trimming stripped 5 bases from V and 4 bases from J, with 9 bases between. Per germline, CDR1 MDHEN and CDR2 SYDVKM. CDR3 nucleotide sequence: TGTGCCAGCAGTATTTCCCGGTACGAGCAGTACTTC. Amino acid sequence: CASSISRYEQYF.

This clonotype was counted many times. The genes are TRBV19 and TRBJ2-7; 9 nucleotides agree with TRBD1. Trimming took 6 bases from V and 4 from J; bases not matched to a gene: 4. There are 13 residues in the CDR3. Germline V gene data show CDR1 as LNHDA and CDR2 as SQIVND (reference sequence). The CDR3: CASSPDRGYEQYF. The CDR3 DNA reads TGTGCCAGTAGCCCGGACAGGGGTTACGAGCAGTACTTC.

This chain's CDR3 is CATSAAGTRLEQYF. CDR3 sequence (DNA): TGTGCCACCAGCGCGGCCGGGACAAGGCTTGAGCAGTACTTC. V gene TRBV15 combines with J gene TRBJ2-5, with D maybe TRBD1 (6 bases). This CDR3 spans 14 amino acids. Trimming removed 5 bases at V and 11 bases at J, with 21 bases between. Per germline, CDR1 LNHNV and CDR2 YYDKDF (reference sequence).

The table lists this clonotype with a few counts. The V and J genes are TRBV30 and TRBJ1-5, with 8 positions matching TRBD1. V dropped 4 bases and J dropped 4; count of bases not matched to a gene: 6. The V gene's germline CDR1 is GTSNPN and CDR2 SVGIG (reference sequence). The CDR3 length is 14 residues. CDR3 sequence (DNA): TGTGCCTGGAAAGGGACAGGAGATAATCAGCCCCAGCATTTT. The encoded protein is CAWKGTGDNQPQHF.

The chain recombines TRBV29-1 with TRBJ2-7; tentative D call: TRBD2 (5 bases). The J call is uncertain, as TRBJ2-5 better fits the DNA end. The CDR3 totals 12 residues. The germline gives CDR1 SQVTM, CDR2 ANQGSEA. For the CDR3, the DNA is TGCAGCGCGGGGTCTAGCCGGGAGACCCAGTACTTC. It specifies CSAGSSRETQYF.

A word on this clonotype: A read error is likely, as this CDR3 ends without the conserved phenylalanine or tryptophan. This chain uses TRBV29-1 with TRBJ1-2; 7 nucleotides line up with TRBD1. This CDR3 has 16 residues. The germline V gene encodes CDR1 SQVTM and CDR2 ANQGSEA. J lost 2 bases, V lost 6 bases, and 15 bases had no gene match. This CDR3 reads CSVAGTAPRSNYGYTL. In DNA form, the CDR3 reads TGCAGCGTCGCCGGGACAGCTCCTCGTTCGAACTATGGCTACACCCTC.

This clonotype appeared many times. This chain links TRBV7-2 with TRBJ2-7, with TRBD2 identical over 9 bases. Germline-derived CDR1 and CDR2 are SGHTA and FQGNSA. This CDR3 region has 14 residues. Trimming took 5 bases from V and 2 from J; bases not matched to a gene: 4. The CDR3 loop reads CASSLGLATYEQYF. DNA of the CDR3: TGTGCCAGCAGCCTTGGACTAGCGACCTACGAGCAGTACTTC. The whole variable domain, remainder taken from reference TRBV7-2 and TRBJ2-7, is GAGVSQSPSNKVTEKGKDVELRCDPISGHTALYWYRQSLGQGLEFLIYFQGNSAPDKSGLPSDRFSAERTGGSVSTLTIQRTQQEDSAVYLCASSLGLATYEQYFGPGTRLTVT.

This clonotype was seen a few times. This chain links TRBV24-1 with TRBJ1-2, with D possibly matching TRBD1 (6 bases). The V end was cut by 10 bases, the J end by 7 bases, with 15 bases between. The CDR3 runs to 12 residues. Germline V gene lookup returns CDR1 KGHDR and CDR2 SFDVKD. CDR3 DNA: TGTGCCACTTCTCTAACAGGGACTGGCTACACCTTC. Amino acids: CATSLTGTGYTF.

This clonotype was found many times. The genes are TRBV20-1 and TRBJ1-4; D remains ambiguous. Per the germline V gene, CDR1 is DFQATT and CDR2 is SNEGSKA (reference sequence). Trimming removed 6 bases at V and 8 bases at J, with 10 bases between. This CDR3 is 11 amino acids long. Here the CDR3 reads CSALEEEKLFF. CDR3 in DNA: TGCAGTGCATTGGAAGAGGAAAAACTGTTTTTT.

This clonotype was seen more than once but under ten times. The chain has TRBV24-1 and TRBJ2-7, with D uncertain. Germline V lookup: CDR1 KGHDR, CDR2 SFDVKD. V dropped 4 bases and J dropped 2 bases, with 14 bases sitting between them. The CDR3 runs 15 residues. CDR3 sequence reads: CATSDPARTPYEQYF. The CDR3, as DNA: TGTGCCACCAGTGACCCCGCGCGGACCCCCTACGAGCAGTACTTC.

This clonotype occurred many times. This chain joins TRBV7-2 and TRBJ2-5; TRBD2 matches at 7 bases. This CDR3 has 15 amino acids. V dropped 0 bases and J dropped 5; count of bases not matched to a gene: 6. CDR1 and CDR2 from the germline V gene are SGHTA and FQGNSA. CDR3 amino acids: CASSLALGLPETQYF. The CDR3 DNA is TGTGCCAGCAGCTTAGCGCTGGGACTACCGGAGACCCAGTACTTC.

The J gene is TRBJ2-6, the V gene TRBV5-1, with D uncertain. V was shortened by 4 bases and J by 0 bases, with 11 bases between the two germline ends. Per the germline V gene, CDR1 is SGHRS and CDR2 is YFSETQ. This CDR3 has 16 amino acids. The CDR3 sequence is CASSLLSFSGANVLTF. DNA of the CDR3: TGCGCCAGCAGCCTACTCTCGTTCTCTGGGGCCAACGTCCTGACTTTC.